This T cell receptor beta chain was sequenced during a study of T cell changes during pregnancy in multiple sclerosis. Assay: immunoSEQ multiplex PCR; the TCRdb copy retains only in-frame clones and omits some. The repertoire has approximately 61,000 clones, approximately 88% of them found once; the top ten carry less than 2%. This clone was found once. This TCR was recovered from a female donor with multiple sclerosis, enrolled in a pregnancy study. The starting material was peripheral blood, obtained in the first trimester of pregnancy.

CDR3 coding DNA: TGTGCCAGCAGCTTGTTTCAGGGTAGGGCAGATACGCAGTATTTT. Translating gives CASSLFQGRADTQYF. This sequence joins TRBV5-6 and TRBJ2-3; TRBD1 might be the D (5 bases). The germline CDR1 and CDR2 sequences are SGHDT and YYEEEE. The CDR3 covers 15 residues. The ends were cut back, 1 base at V and 4 bases at J, with 13 bases in the middle.